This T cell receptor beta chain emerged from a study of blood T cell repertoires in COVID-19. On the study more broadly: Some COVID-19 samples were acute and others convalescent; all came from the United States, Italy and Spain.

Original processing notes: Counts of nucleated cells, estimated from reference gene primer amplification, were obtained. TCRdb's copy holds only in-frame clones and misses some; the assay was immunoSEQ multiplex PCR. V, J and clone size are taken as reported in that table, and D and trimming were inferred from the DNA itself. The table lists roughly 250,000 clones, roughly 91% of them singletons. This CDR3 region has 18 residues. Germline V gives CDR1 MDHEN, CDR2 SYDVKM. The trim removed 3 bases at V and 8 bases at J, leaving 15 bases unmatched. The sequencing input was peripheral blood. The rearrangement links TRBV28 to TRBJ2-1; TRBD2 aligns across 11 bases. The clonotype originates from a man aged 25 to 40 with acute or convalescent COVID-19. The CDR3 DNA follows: TGTGCCAGCAGTTTGATGGGTAGCGGGAGGGCCCGAGCTCATGAGCAGTTCTTC. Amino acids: CASSLMGSGRARAHEQFF.